A few counts support the clone carrying this T cell receptor (beta chain). Its antigen is not identified. The sample comes from a study of cytomegalovirus exposure and HLA in healthy donors. Study information: An early data release held tens of millions of unique TCRs from HLA-typed donors.

PCR amplification relied on 60 Vbeta primers (plus 13 Jbeta primers). Profiling relied on immunoSEQ multiplex PCR, and the TCRdb table lists in-frame clones only, not all of them. The sample holds around 99,000 clones, about four fifths seen once. The germline V gene has CDR1 LGHNA and CDR2 YSLEER. The germline V and J ends were trimmed by 0 bases and 4 bases, with 19 bases remaining between them. The CDR3 length is 18 residues. Broader study findings: Roughly even sequencing depth across donors was the assumption behind the presence/absence analyses. In vitro checks showed that a few CMV-associated chains really do target CMV antigens. TCR beta sequences reportedly predicted the HLA-A and HLA-B alleles of most subjects accurately.

Sequenced sample: PBMCs. This TCR was sampled from a woman aged 30 to 39 in good health and CMV-seronegative. The rearrangement uses TRBV4-3 and TRBJ2-1; possible D gene TRBD1, 6 bases. The CDR3 loop reads CASSQDLGAPRDYNEQFF. The DNA for the CDR3 is TGCGCCAGCAGCCAAGATCTGGGGGCGCCTAGGGATTACAATGAGCAGTTCTTC.